What follows are 6 T cell receptor beta chains derived from one specimen sequenced in a study of radiotherapy plus CTLA-4 blockade in lung cancer. Clones were read by immunoSEQ multiplex PCR, and TCRdb kept only the in-frame ones, dropping some. The table lists roughly 98,000 clones, around 83% of them singletons. This material consisted of peripheral blood, taken from a patient treated with radiotherapy plus ipilimumab. Every receptor here comes from a human donor with non-small cell lung cancer that progressed on radiotherapy plus ipilimumab.

The rearrangement joins TRBV6-1 to TRBJ2-7, with D possibly TRBD1 on 5 matching bases. The CDR3 spans 16 residues. V gave up 4 bases and J gave up 3 bases, with 19 bases separating them. In germline, CDR1 is MNHNS, CDR2 SASEGT. The CDR3 is CASSALSKGIVYEQYF. The DNA of the CDR3 is TGTGCCAGCAGTGCTCTAAGTAAGGGGATAGTCTACGAGCAGTACTTC.

The chain has TRBV7-2 and TRBJ2-1, with 8 nucleotides matching TRBD2. The J segment lost 2 bases and the V segment lost 0 bases, leaving 0 bases of the junction unmatched. The germline V gene encodes CDR1 SGHTA and CDR2 FQGNSA. This CDR3 has 15 residues. Here the CDR3 reads CASSLAAGAYNEQFF. CDR3 DNA sequence: TGTGCCAGCAGCTTAGCAGCGGGGGCCTACAATGAGCAGTTCTTC.

The V and J genes are TRBV10-2 and TRBJ1-1; no reliable D call. The CDR3 length is 12 residues. Germline V gene lookup returns CDR1 WSHSY and CDR2 SAAADI. V lost 9 bases, J lost 1 base, and 9 bases lay in between. The CDR3 sequence: CASGEGNTEAFF. As DNA, the CDR3 is TGCGCCAGTGGGGAGGGGAACACTGAAGCTTTCTTT.

The rearrangement joins TRBV30 to TRBJ2-7, with TRBD1 matching 8 bases. CDR1 and CDR2 (germline): GTSNPN, SVGIG (reference sequence). The junction had 5 bases not matched to a gene; V was cut back by 1 base and J by 6 bases. CDR3 length equals 13 residues. This chain's CDR3 is CAWSGGQVSEQYF. The CDR3 coding sequence is TGTGCCTGGAGTGGGGGACAGGTCTCCGAGCAGTACTTC. The complete variable domain, with remaining parts taken from reference TRBV30 and TRBJ2-7, reads SQTIHQWPATLVQPVGSPLSLECTVEGTSNPNLYWYRQAAGRGLQLLFYSVGIGQISSEVPQNLSASRPQDRQFILSSKKLLLSDSGFYLCAWSGGQVSEQYFGPGTRLTVT.

The table lists this clone with a few counts. The V call is TRBV4-3, the J call TRBJ2-3; 8 positions match TRBD1. The CDR3 spans 16 residues. Germline V gives CDR1 LGHNA, CDR2 YSLEER. V trimming: 1 base; J trimming: 1 base; junction bases outside the gene matches: 4. The CDR3 protein is CASSQGTTGGTDTQYF. CDR3 sequence (DNA): TGCGCCAGCAGCCAAGGAACGACAGGGGGCACAGATACGCAGTATTTT.

This clone was observed a handful of times. The chain has TRBV6-1 and TRBJ2-7; maybe TRBD1 (6 bases). The germline CDR1 and CDR2 sequences are MNHNS and SASEGT. This CDR3 region has 14 residues. V was clipped by 5 bases and J by 0 bases, with 11 bases between them. CDR3 DNA sequence: TGTGCCAGCAGTCACAGGGTAGTCTCCTACGAGCAGTACTTC. Encoded protein: CASSHRVVSYEQYF.